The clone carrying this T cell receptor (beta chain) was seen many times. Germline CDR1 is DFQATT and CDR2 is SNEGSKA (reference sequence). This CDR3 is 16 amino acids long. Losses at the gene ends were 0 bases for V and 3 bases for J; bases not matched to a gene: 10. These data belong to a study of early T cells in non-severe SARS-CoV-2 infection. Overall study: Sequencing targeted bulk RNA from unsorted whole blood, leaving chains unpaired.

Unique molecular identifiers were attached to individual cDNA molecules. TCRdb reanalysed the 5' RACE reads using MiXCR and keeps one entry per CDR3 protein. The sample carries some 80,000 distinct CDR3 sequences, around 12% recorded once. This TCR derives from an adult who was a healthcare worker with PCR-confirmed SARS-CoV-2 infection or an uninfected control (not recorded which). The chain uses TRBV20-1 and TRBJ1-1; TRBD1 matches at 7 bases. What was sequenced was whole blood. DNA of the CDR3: TGCAGTGCTAGAGATGCCGTGACAGGGACGGACACTGAAGCTTTCTTT. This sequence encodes CSARDAVTGTDTEAFF.